A selection of T cell receptor beta chains follows, all from one sample in a study of T cells in Graves' hyperthyroidism and ophthalmopathy. From the multiplex PCR reads, TCRdb called clonotypes with MiXCR, one entry per CDR3 protein. The table shows 350,000 or so distinct CDR3 sequences, with 15% to 20% occurring only once. The specimen sequenced was blood. The receptor source for this set is a woman aged 40 to 55 with Graves' ophthalmopathy. CDR3s include the opening cysteine and the closing phenylalanine or tryptophan. Each record gives: CDR3 protein, CDR3 DNA, clone size, V gene, D gene, J gene. The D gene is left open where the match is weak. Expanded clones get a size class; other rows say once, few or many, or leave the size out.

CDR3 protein: CASSPQFSYEQYF; CDR3 DNA: TGTGCCAGCAGTCCACAGTTCTCCTACGAGCAGTACTTC; clone size: NA; V gene: TRBV6-1; D gene: NA; J gene: TRBJ2-7
CDR3 protein: CASRALGQFTEAFF; CDR3 DNA: TGTGCCAGCAGGGCTCTGGGACAGTTCACTGAAGCTTTCTTT; clone size: many; V gene: TRBV12-3/TRBV12-4; D gene: TRBD1; J gene: TRBJ1-1
CDR3 protein: CASSDTGVQETQYF; CDR3 DNA: TGTGCCAGCAGCGATACCGGGGTCCAAGAGACCCAGTACTTC; clone size: many; V gene: TRBV7-9; D gene: NA; J gene: TRBJ2-5
CDR3 protein: CASSLIDSRGYTF; CDR3 DNA: TGTGCCAGCAGTTTAATCGACTCCCGTGGCTACACCTTC; clone size: many; V gene: TRBV12-3/TRBV12-4; D gene: NA; J gene: TRBJ1-2
CDR3 protein: CATDVGGNQPQHF; CDR3 DNA: TGTGCCACCGACGTGGGGGGGAATCAGCCCCAGCATTTT; clone size: many; V gene: TRBV28; D gene: NA; J gene: TRBJ1-5
CDR3 protein: CANGPSGRINNEQFF; CDR3 DNA: TGTGCCAACGGCCCTAGCGGGAGGATTAACAATGAGCAGTTCTTC; clone size: NA; V gene: TRBV6-1; D gene: TRBD2; J gene: TRBJ2-1
CDR3 protein: CASSPDPHGEQYF; CDR3 DNA: TGTGCCAGCAGCCCCGACCCCCACGGAGAGCAGTACTTC; clone size: many; V gene: TRBV9; D gene: NA; J gene: TRBJ2-7
CDR3 protein: CASQRGKETQYF; CDR3 DNA: TGTGCCAGCCAGAGGGGTAAAGAGACCCAGTACTTC; clone size: many; V gene: TRBV6-1; D gene: NA; J gene: TRBJ2-5
CDR3 protein: CASIELAAADKETQYF; CDR3 DNA: TGTGCCAGCATTGAACTAGCGGCCGCCGATAAAGAGACCCAGTACTTC; clone size: many; V gene: TRBV6-1; D gene: TRBD2; J gene: TRBJ2-5
CDR3 protein: CASRFLRGLGGYTF; CDR3 DNA: TGTGCCAGCAGATTCCTCCGGGGGCTAGGGGGCTACACCTTC; clone size: many; V gene: TRBV27; D gene: NA; J gene: TRBJ1-2
CDR3 protein: CASSLAGTSDTYEQYF; CDR3 DNA: TGTGCCAGCAGCTTAGCCGGGACTAGCGATACCTACGAGCAGTACTTC; clone size: many; V gene: TRBV7-8; D gene: TRBD2; J gene: TRBJ2-7
CDR3 protein: CASSDQRRAETQYF; CDR3 DNA: TGTGCCAGCAGCGACCAGCGCAGGGCAGAGACCCAGTACTTC; clone size: many; V gene: TRBV7-9; D gene: NA; J gene: TRBJ2-5
CDR3 protein: CATSRGQIHQPQHF; CDR3 DNA: TGTGCCACCAGCAGAGGACAGATACATCAGCCCCAGCATTTT; clone size: many; V gene: TRBV15; D gene: NA; J gene: TRBJ1-5
CDR3 protein: CASSVGGSGTEYQETQYF; CDR3 DNA: TGTGCCAGCAGCGTAGGTGGTTCGGGCACCGAGTACCAAGAGACCCAGTACTTC; clone size: few; V gene: TRBV9; D gene: NA; J gene: TRBJ2-5
CDR3 protein: CSAGGRGGGNQPQHF; CDR3 DNA: TGCAGTGCTGGGGGTCGGGGTGGGGGCAATCAGCCCCAGCATTTT; clone size: many; V gene: TRBV20-1; D gene: NA; J gene: TRBJ1-5
CDR3 protein: CASSSWGPRGTEAFF; CDR3 DNA: TGTGCCAGCAGCTCCTGGGGGCCCCGCGGCACTGAAGCTTTCTTT; clone size: many; V gene: TRBV5-6; D gene: NA; J gene: TRBJ1-1
CDR3 protein: CASSLARGDQPQHF; CDR3 DNA: TGTGCCAGCAGTTTAGCCAGGGGCGATCAGCCCCAGCATTTT; clone size: many; V gene: TRBV12-3/TRBV12-4; D gene: NA; J gene: TRBJ1-5
CDR3 protein: CASSTAWATGELFF; CDR3 DNA: TGTGCCAGTAGTACCGCGTGGGCCACCGGGGAGCTGTTTTTT; clone size: NA; V gene: TRBV19; D gene: NA; J gene: TRBJ2-2
CDR3 protein: CAISESGSYEQYF; CDR3 DNA: TGTGCCATCAGTGAGAGTGGATCCTACGAGCAGTACTTC; clone size: many; V gene: TRBV10-3; D gene: NA; J gene: TRBJ2-7
CDR3 protein: CSAVLAGGPWPKNIQYF; CDR3 DNA: TGCAGTGCTGTACTAGCGGGAGGCCCCTGGCCCAAAAACATTCAGTACTTC; clone size: many; V gene: TRBV20-1; D gene: TRBD2; J gene: TRBJ2-4
CDR3 protein: CATVWDIEGQGTQYF; CDR3 DNA: TGTGCCACTGTGTGGGACATCGAGGGGCAAGGGACCCAGTACTTC; clone size: many; V gene: TRBV12-3/TRBV12-4; D gene: NA; J gene: TRBJ2-5
CDR3 protein: CASSYSTDSINYGYTF; CDR3 DNA: TGTGCCAGCAGTTACTCGACAGATTCTATTAACTATGGCTACACCTTC; clone size: many; V gene: TRBV6-5; D gene: NA; J gene: TRBJ1-2
CDR3 protein: CASSPQGVGSYNEQFF; CDR3 DNA: TGTGCCAGCAGCCCACAGGGAGTCGGCTCCTACAATGAGCAGTTCTTC; clone size: many; V gene: TRBV11-1; D gene: NA; J gene: TRBJ2-1
CDR3 protein: CAWGPSNTEAFF; CDR3 DNA: TGTGCCTGGGGGCCCTCGAACACTGAAGCTTTCTTT; clone size: many; V gene: TRBV30; D gene: NA; J gene: TRBJ1-1
CDR3 protein: CASSLPEGTEAFF; CDR3 DNA: TGCGCCAGCAGCCTCCCGGAGGGCACTGAAGCTTTCTTT; clone size: many; V gene: TRBV5-1; D gene: NA; J gene: TRBJ1-1
CDR3 protein: CASSLKHEGQGTQPQHF; CDR3 DNA: TGCGCCAGCAGCCTGAAACACGAGGGACAGGGCACTCAGCCCCAGCATTTT; clone size: many; V gene: TRBV5-1; D gene: TRBD1; J gene: TRBJ1-5
CDR3 protein: CASSEDATYEQYF; CDR3 DNA: TGTGCCAGTAGTGAGGATGCGACCTACGAGCAGTACTTC; clone size: many; V gene: TRBV19; D gene: NA; J gene: TRBJ2-7
CDR3 protein: CSVEEIGELFF; CDR3 DNA: TGCAGCGTTGAAGAGATCGGGGAGCTGTTTTTT; clone size: many; V gene: TRBV29-1; D gene: NA; J gene: TRBJ2-2
CDR3 protein: CSAVPGLEEETQYF; CDR3 DNA: TGCAGCGCCGTGCCGGGACTAGAAGAGGAGACCCAGTACTTC; clone size: many; V gene: TRBV29-1; D gene: TRBD2; J gene: TRBJ2-5
CDR3 protein: CSAYGGTNYGYTF; CDR3 DNA: TGCAGTGCTTACGGGGGAACAAACTATGGCTACACCTTC; clone size: NA; V gene: TRBV20-1; D gene: NA; J gene: TRBJ1-2
CDR3 protein: CASSLGAGVGYEQYF; CDR3 DNA: TGTGCCAGCAGCTTAGGGGCGGGAGTAGGCTACGAGCAGTACTTC; clone size: many; V gene: TRBV7-6; D gene: TRBD2; J gene: TRBJ2-7
CDR3 protein: CSVESSATNTGELFF; CDR3 DNA: TGCAGCGTTGAGTCTAGCGCTACGAACACCGGGGAGCTGTTTTTT; clone size: many; V gene: TRBV29-1; D gene: NA; J gene: TRBJ2-2
CDR3 protein: CSASGGRRNTEAFF; CDR3 DNA: TGCAGTGCTAGTGGGGGCAGGCGGAACACTGAAGCTTTCTTT; clone size: once; V gene: TRBV20-1; D gene: NA; J gene: TRBJ1-1
CDR3 protein: CSARTAENTGAFF; CDR3 DNA: TGCAGTGCCAGGACAGCAGAGAACACTGGAGCTTTCTTT; clone size: NA; V gene: TRBV20-1; D gene: NA; J gene: TRBJ1-1
CDR3 protein: CASSLVGFEQYF; CDR3 DNA: TGTGCCAGCAGCTTAGTCGGATTCGAGCAGTACTTC; clone size: many; V gene: TRBV7-2; D gene: NA; J gene: TRBJ2-7
CDR3 protein: CASSLSWISGRAQETQYF; CDR3 DNA: TGTGCCAGCAGTTTATCCTGGATTAGCGGGAGGGCCCAAGAGACCCAGTACTTC; clone size: NA; V gene: TRBV27; D gene: TRBD2; J gene: TRBJ2-5
CDR3 protein: CASSPTGTAAGYEQYF; CDR3 DNA: TGTGCCAGCAGTCCCACCGGGACGGCGGCGGGGTACGAGCAGTACTTC; clone size: many; V gene: TRBV28; D gene: NA; J gene: TRBJ2-7
CDR3 protein: CSVGQTDGQPQHF; CDR3 DNA: TGCAGCGTTGGGCAGACAGACGGTCAGCCCCAGCATTTT; clone size: many; V gene: TRBV29-1; D gene: NA; J gene: TRBJ1-5
CDR3 protein: CAWSVQAYTEAFF; CDR3 DNA: TGTGCCTGGAGTGTGCAAGCTTACACTGAAGCTTTCTTT; clone size: NA; V gene: TRBV30; D gene: NA; J gene: TRBJ1-1
CDR3 protein: CASSLGAGSPVNAFF; CDR3 DNA: TGTGCCAGCAGCTTAGGAGCCGGCAGCCCCGTGAACGCTTTCTTT; clone size: many; V gene: TRBV7-9; D gene: NA; J gene: TRBJ1-1
CDR3 protein: CASARTGLSYEQYF; CDR3 DNA: TGTGCCAGCGCCCGAACCGGTCTCTCCTACGAGCAGTACTTC; clone size: many; V gene: TRBV6-1; D gene: NA; J gene: TRBJ2-7
CDR3 protein: CSVAWSSGNTIYF; CDR3 DNA: TGCAGCGTTGCCTGGTCCTCTGGAAACACCATATATTTT; clone size: many; V gene: TRBV29-1; D gene: NA; J gene: TRBJ1-3
CDR3 protein: CASSPLGSTGELFF; CDR3 DNA: TGTGCCAGCAGTCCCCTCGGGAGTACCGGGGAGCTGTTTTTT; clone size: NA; V gene: TRBV28; D gene: NA; J gene: TRBJ2-2
CDR3 protein: CSARVVTEVYGYTF; CDR3 DNA: TGCAGTGCTAGAGTTGTGACAGAGGTCTATGGCTACACCTTC; clone size: many; V gene: TRBV20-1; D gene: NA; J gene: TRBJ1-2
CDR3 protein: CASSRSTAGEQYF; CDR3 DNA: TGTGCCAGCAGTCGATCCACCGCCGGAGAGCAGTACTTC; clone size: NA; V gene: TRBV12-3/TRBV12-4; D gene: NA; J gene: TRBJ2-7
CDR3 protein: CASSHDRGEPYEQYF; CDR3 DNA: TGTGCCAGCAGTCATGACAGGGGTGAACCCTACGAGCAGTACTTC; clone size: few; V gene: TRBV6-1; D gene: TRBD1; J gene: TRBJ2-7
CDR3 protein: CSVQGAYEQYF; CDR3 DNA: TGCAGCGTCCAGGGCGCCTACGAGCAGTACTTC; clone size: many; V gene: TRBV29-1; D gene: NA; J gene: TRBJ2-7
CDR3 protein: CASSVVAGNTEAFF; CDR3 DNA: TGTGCCAGCAGCGTAGTAGCGGGGAACACTGAAGCTTTCTTT; clone size: once; V gene: TRBV9; D gene: NA; J gene: TRBJ1-1
CDR3 protein: CASSKVEGGDTQYF; CDR3 DNA: TGTGCCAGCAGCAAGGTGGAGGGGGGGGATACGCAGTATTTT; clone size: many; V gene: TRBV6-1; D gene: NA; J gene: TRBJ2-3
CDR3 protein: CASRPWREDYGYTF; CDR3 DNA: TGTGCCAGCAGGCCGTGGAGGGAGGACTATGGCTACACCTTC; clone size: NA; V gene: TRBV6-2/TRBV6-3; D gene: NA; J gene: TRBJ1-2
CDR3 protein: CASSQGGQGTREQYF; CDR3 DNA: TGCGCCAGCAGCCAAGGGGGGCAGGGTACGAGGGAGCAGTACTTC; clone size: many; V gene: TRBV4-1; D gene: NA; J gene: TRBJ2-7
CDR3 protein: CASRRTPSGSDEQFF; CDR3 DNA: TGCGCCAGCAGACGCACCCCTAGCGGGAGTGATGAGCAGTTCTTC; clone size: NA; V gene: TRBV4-1; D gene: TRBD2; J gene: TRBJ2-1
CDR3 protein: CASSYTGGQPQHF; CDR3 DNA: TGTGCCAGCAGTTATACAGGAGGACAGCCCCAGCATTTT; clone size: many; V gene: TRBV6-5; D gene: NA; J gene: TRBJ1-5
CDR3 protein: CASSLLTGSYGYTF; CDR3 DNA: TGTGCCAGCAGTTTACTGACAGGGAGCTATGGCTACACCTTC; clone size: NA; V gene: TRBV12-3/TRBV12-4; D gene: TRBD1; J gene: TRBJ1-2